This T cell receptor (beta chain) was sequenced in a study of OX40 agonist ivuxolimab in advanced cancers. As for the study more broadly: Ivuxolimab was an agonistic, fully human IgG2 monoclonal antibody directed against OX40 (CD134), a costimulatory receptor. Intravenous ivuxolimab was administered to patients every 2 weeks at six dose levels: 0.01, 0.1, 0.3, 1.5, 3 and 10 mg/kg. Among the roughly 50 dose-escalation patients, some 20 had hepatocellular carcinoma, 15 or so melanoma, 9 renal cell carcinoma and 9 head and neck cancer. In the dose-escalation cohort, roughly four fifths of patients were male, and the mean age was around 60 years, with a range of roughly 20 to 80. Prior anti-PD-1, anti-PD-L1 or anti-CTLA-4 therapy was permitted, and approximately 39% of dose-escalation patients had received checkpoint inhibitors. Partial responses occurred in three dose-escalation patients, of whom one had hepatocellular carcinoma and two had cutaneous melanoma. The purpose of peripheral TCRbeta sequencing was to test whether ivuxolimab changed TCR sequence diversity and led to clonal T-cell expansion. The paper covers the monotherapy dose-escalation part of the phase I ivuxolimab trial, which included N ≈ 54 patients. Overall study outcomes, separate from this receptor: In the 0.1-3.0 mg/kg groups, partial responders were among the patients with the lowest normalized peripheral clonal expansion, particularly in CD8+ T cells. Low levels of normalized T-cell clonal expansion were also seen in some nonresponding patients. After ivuxolimab, more expanded clones were found on average in CD8+ T cells than in CD4+ T cells. Clonal expansion of both CD4+ and CD8+ blood T cells was observed from baseline to week 6 at doses 0.1 to 3.0 mg/kg. The antigen specificity of the peripheral T cells that underwent clonal expansion was not determined.

V lost 5 bases and J lost 14 bases; the stretch between them is 17 bases long. CDR3 length: 12 amino acids, cysteine to phenylalanine. The sequence is cut down to CDR3 DNA, 36 bases in frame from base 1. Reading the germline V gene (reference sequence) gives CDR1 SEHNR and CDR2 FQNEAQ. To sequence the TCRbeta CDR3 region, genomic DNA was isolated from the sorted cells. TCRbeta CDR3 regions were sequenced using the immunoSEQ Assay. TCRdb took over this immuneACCESS table, retaining in-frame rearrangements with V and J assigned. Such tables are incomplete; in checked studies, under half of the missing clones stem from an unresolved V gene, and the remainder is unexplained. For this sample there are more than 65,000 clones; roughly 90% appear just once. In total, the top ten clones hold roughly 1% of the sample. The trial excluded patients who had a history of autoimmune disease or were on systemic immunosuppression. In every dose cohort, peripheral blood was drawn for TCR sequencing at baseline, cycle 4 day 1, and cycle 7 day 1. The samples were taken from a phase I, first-in-human, multicenter, open-label dose-escalation trial of ivuxolimab. The trial enrolled adults with locally advanced or metastatic head and neck squamous cell, hepatocellular, melanoma or renal cell carcinoma. Before TCR sequencing, CD4+ T cells and CD8+ T cells from peripheral blood were sorted into separate populations.

A remark on this clone: Its antigen remains undetermined. No qualities accompany the bases; no much larger clone lies one base away.

Material: CD4+ or CD8+ T cells sorted from blood, obtained in a trial of the OX40 agonist ivuxolimab. The chain employs TRBV7-9 and TRBJ2-3; the D gene is perhaps TRBD2, on 6 matching bases. This TCR derives from an adult with an advanced solid tumor such as melanoma, head and neck, liver or kidney cancer. The nucleotides are TGTGCCAGCAGCCTTGAAGAGGGAGGCGGGTATTTT. This translates into CASSLEEGGGYF.